The 5 T cell receptor beta chains in this list originate from one sample, sequenced in a study of T-cell memory formation after mild COVID-19. TCRdb independently ran MiXCR on the 5' RACE reads; one entry per CDR3 protein. The repertoire includes 350,000 to 500,000 distinct CDR3 sequences, about 20% of them detected once, and roughly 21% sits in the top ten. Sequenced sample: PBMCs or a T cell subset sorted from them (not recorded which). All receptors derive from a man in his late teens or twenties who had mild COVID-19 (a few samples of this study predate the infection). Cell type and time point are not known.

This clonotype was seen more than once but under ten times. V and J are TRBV12-3 or TRBV12-4 and TRBJ2-5, with TRBD2 identical over 8 bases. V dropped 0 bases and J dropped 6; count of bases not matched to a gene: 3. The CDR3 is 14 amino acids. The DNA of the CDR3 is TGTGCCAGCAGTTTAGCTAGCGGGAAAAAGACCCAGTACTTC. It codes for CASSLASGKKTQYF.

This clonotype was detected only a few times. This chain uses TRBV12-3 or TRBV12-4 with TRBJ2-2, with 10 bases that match TRBD2. CDR3 length: 15 residues. V trimming: 8 bases; J trimming: 7 bases; junction bases outside the gene matches: 10. The CDR3 DNA sequence: TGTGCCAGCGGCTGGGCTAGCGGGGGATTCGGGGAGCTGTTTTTT. This sequence encodes CASGWASGGFGELFF.

This clonotype was seen a handful of times. V is TRBV7-3 and J is TRBJ2-1, with 11 bases aligning to TRBD2. CDR1 is SGHTA and CDR2 is FQGTGA in the germline V gene. The junction had 7 bases not matched to a gene; V was cut back by 5 bases and J by 7 bases. There are 15 residues in the CDR3. This CDR3 reads CASSPTSGGWNEQFF. The CDR3 nucleotides read TGTGCCAGCAGCCCTACTAGCGGGGGATGGAATGAGCAGTTCTTC.

The chain links TRBV5-6 to TRBJ2-7; 7 nucleotides align to TRBD1. CDR1 and CDR2 (germline): SGHDT, YYEEEE. The CDR3 is made up of 16 amino acids. V gave up 0 bases and J gave up 6 bases; unmatched junction bases: 12. CDR3 sequence reads: CASSLDRGLDVGEQYV. DNA for the CDR3: TGTGCCAGCAGCTTGGATAGGGGGCTAGACGTAGGCGAGCAGTACGTC.

The genes are TRBV28 and TRBJ2-3, with D perhaps matching TRBD1 (5 bases). The V gene lost 3 bases and the J gene lost 6 bases, with 13 bases spanning the gap. The germline V gene encodes CDR1 MDHEN and CDR2 SYDVKM. The CDR3 consists of 14 residues. In DNA, the CDR3 is TGTGCCAGCAGTTTTATGGTGGGGCCGGATACGCAGTATTTT. It codes for CASSFMVGPDTQYF.